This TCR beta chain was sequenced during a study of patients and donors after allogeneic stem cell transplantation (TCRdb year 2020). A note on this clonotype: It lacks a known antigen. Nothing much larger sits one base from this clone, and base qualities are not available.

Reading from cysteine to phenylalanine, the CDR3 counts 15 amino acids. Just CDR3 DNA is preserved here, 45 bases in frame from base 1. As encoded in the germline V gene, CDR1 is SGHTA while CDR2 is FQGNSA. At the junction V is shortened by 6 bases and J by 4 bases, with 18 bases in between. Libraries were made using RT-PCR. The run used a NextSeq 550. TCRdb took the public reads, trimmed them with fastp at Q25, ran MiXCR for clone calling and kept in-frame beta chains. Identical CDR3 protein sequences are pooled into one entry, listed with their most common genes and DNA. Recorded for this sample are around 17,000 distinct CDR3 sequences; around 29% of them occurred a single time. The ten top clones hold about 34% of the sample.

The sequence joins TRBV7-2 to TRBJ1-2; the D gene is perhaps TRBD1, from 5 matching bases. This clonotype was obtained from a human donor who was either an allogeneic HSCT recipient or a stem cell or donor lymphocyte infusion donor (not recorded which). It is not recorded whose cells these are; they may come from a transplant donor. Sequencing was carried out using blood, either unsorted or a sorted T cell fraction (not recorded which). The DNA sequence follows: TGTGCCAGCAGGTCCAGACGGACACCTTTCTATGGCTACACCTTC. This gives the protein CASRSRRTPFYGYTF. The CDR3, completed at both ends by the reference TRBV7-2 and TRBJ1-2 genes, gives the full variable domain GAGVSQSPSNKVTEKGKDVELRCDPISGHTALYWYRQSLGQGLEFLIYFQGNSAPDKSGLPSDRFSAERTGGSVSTLTIQRTQQEDSAVYLCASRSRRTPFYGYTFGSGTRLTVV.